The 25 T cell receptor beta chains below come from one sample, sequenced in a study of OX40 agonist ivuxolimab in advanced cancers. TCRdb's copy holds only in-frame clones and misses some; the assay was immunoSEQ multiplex PCR. The data contain roughly 19,000 clones, about 86% of them singletons. The sample here was CD4+ or CD8+ T cells sorted from blood, taken in a trial of the OX40 agonist ivuxolimab. The source of these receptors is an adult with an advanced solid tumor such as melanoma, head and neck, liver or kidney cancer.

Here the CDR3 DNA reads TGTGCCAGCTGCACAGGGGCCCGAAATGAAAAACTGTTTTTT. Amino acid sequence: CASCTGARNEKLFF. J is TRBJ1-4 and V is TRBV6-6; 7 nucleotides line up with TRBD1. Germline CDR1 reads MNHNY; CDR2 reads SVGAGI (reference sequence). V dropped 8 bases and J dropped 5; count of bases not matched to a gene: 8. CDR3 length equals 14 residues.

The rearrangement links TRBV19 to TRBJ1-2, with 7 bases aligning to TRBD1. The CDR3 extends over 17 amino acids. From germline, CDR1 is LNHDA and CDR2 SQIVND (reference sequence). V lost 0 bases, J lost 0 bases, and 7 bases stayed unmatched. CDR3 region: CASSIDFRQGANYGYTF. The DNA of the CDR3 is TGTGCCAGTAGTATAGACTTCAGACAGGGTGCTAACTATGGCTACACCTTC. The full variable domain, in which reference TRBV19 and TRBJ1-2 provide the parts outside the CDR3, is DGGITQSPKYLFRKEGQNVTLSCEQNLNHDAMYWYRQDPGQGLRLIYYSQIVNDFQKGDIAEGYSVSREKKESFPLTVTSAQKNPTAFYLCASSIDFRQGANYGYTFGSGTRLTVV.

The gene calls are TRBV7-9 and TRBJ2-2; TRBD2 agrees at 7 bases. The trim removed 5 bases at V and 2 bases at J, leaving 8 bases unmatched. In germline, CDR1 is SEHNR, CDR2 FQNEAQ (reference sequence). The CDR3 consists of 16 residues. CDR3 bases: TGTGCCAGCAGCGGCGGGACTAACCTCAACACCGGGGAGCTGTTTTTT. It yields the protein CASSGGTNLNTGELFF.

The rearrangement uses TRBV27 and TRBJ2-2; TRBD2 matches 9 bases. V shed 6 bases and J 4 bases; nucleotides not matched to a gene: 3. CDR3 length equals 14 residues. Germline V gene lookup returns CDR1 MNHEY and CDR2 SMNVEV (reference sequence). CDR3 amino acids: CASSLTSGTGELFF. CDR3 coding DNA: TGTGCCAGCAGCCTGACTAGCGGCACCGGGGAGCTGTTTTTT.

The chain carries TRBV10-3 and TRBJ1-4; the D gene is possibly TRBD1 (6 bases). Germline V gene data show CDR1 as ENHRY and CDR2 as SYGVKD. The germline V and J ends were trimmed by 11 bases and 4 bases, with 14 bases remaining between them. There are 13 residues in the CDR3. The CDR3 protein is CASTWGLNEKLFF. CDR3 coding DNA: TGTGCCTCCACGTGGGGGCTTAATGAAAAACTGTTTTTT.

The chain joins TRBV6-6 to TRBJ2-2, with D uncertain. This CDR3 spans 13 amino acids. Between the trimmed V and J ends, which lost 6 bases and 10 bases, there was a span of 15 bases. Germline V gene sequence: CDR1 MNHNY, CDR2 SVGAGI (reference sequence). The CDR3: CASRRYPVVELFF. CDR3 nucleotide sequence: TGTGCCAGCAGGAGGTACCCCGTGGTGGAGCTGTTTTTT.

This chain links TRBV28 with TRBJ1-2; TRBD1 is a possible D gene (6 bases). V gave up 0 bases and J gave up 0 bases, with 14 bases separating them. CDR1 is MDHEN, CDR2 SYDVKM, per germline. CDR3 length equals 17 residues. The DNA of the CDR3 is TGTGCCAGCAGTTTATGGACAGGAGGCCGAGCTAACTATGGCTACACCTTC. Its translation is CASSLWTGGRANYGYTF.

The chain links TRBV9 to TRBJ1-1; D might be TRBD1 (6 bases). This CDR3 has 12 amino acids. The V end lost 0 bases, the J end lost 7 bases, and 7 bases lay between the germline ends. CDR1 and CDR2 (germline): SGDLS, YYNGEE. CDR3 sequence (DNA): TGTGCCAGCAGCGTAGTACAGGGTGAAGCTTTCTTT. Translating it yields CASSVVQGEAFF. The variable domain in full, completed from reference TRBV9 and TRBJ1-1, reads DSGVTQTPKHLITATGQRVTLRCSPRSGDLSVYWYQQSLDQGLQFLIQYYNGEERAKGNILERFSAQQFPDLHSELNLSSLELGDSALYFCASSVVQGEAFFGQGTRLTVV.

The chain couples TRBV14 to TRBJ2-3, with D possibly TRBD1 on 6 matching bases. Between the trimmed V and J ends, which lost 6 bases and 2 bases, there was a span of 18 bases. This CDR3 has 16 amino acids. Germline lookup yields CDR1 SGHDN and CDR2 FVKESK. The CDR3 loop is CASSFQGSLITDTQYF. CDR3 in DNA: TGTGCCAGCAGTTTTCAGGGGTCACTAATCACAGATACGCAGTATTTT.

V is TRBV14 and J is TRBJ2-6, with D possibly matching TRBD1 (6 bases). Germline V gene sequence: CDR1 SGHDN, CDR2 FVKESK. V lost 1 base and J lost 6, with 10 bases in between. The CDR3 is 15 residues long. The CDR3, as DNA: TGTGCCAGCAGCCAAGTTGGGGGCTTGGCCAACGTCCTGACTTTC. Protein sequence: CASSQVGGLANVLTF.

The rearrangement links TRBV6-4 to TRBJ2-3; the D is unclear. CDR3 length: 16 residues. Germline CDR1 is MRHNA and CDR2 is SNTAGT. Trimming cost V 4 bases and J 5 bases, with 19 bases left between them. Here the CDR3 reads CASSVTYFTEQDTQYF. DNA of the CDR3: TGTGCCAGCAGTGTAACGTACTTCACGGAACAAGATACGCAGTATTTT.

This chain connects TRBV19 to TRBJ2-2; D perhaps matches TRBD2 (5 bases). In germline, CDR1 is LNHDA, CDR2 SQIVND (reference sequence). This CDR3 comprises 14 residues. Between the trimmed V and J ends, which lost 3 bases and 1 base, there was a span of 6 bases. DNA for the CDR3: TGTGCCAGTAGTATCGGAGGGAACACCGGGGAGCTGTTTTTT. This translates into CASSIGGNTGELFF.

This chain uses TRBV19 with TRBJ2-7; 13 bases are a match to TRBD2. Germline loops: CDR1 LNHDA, CDR2 SQIVND (reference sequence). V lost 3 bases, J lost 3 bases, and 5 bases stayed unmatched. The CDR3 extends over 16 amino acids. The CDR3 region is CASSIGTSGGVYEQYF. CDR3 coding DNA: TGTGCCAGTAGTATCGGCACTAGCGGGGGGGTCTACGAGCAGTACTTC. Drawing the rest from reference TRBV19 and TRBJ2-7, the complete variable domain is DGGITQSPKYLFRKEGQNVTLSCEQNLNHDAMYWYRQDPGQGLRLIYYSQIVNDFQKGDIAEGYSVSREKKESFPLTVTSAQKNPTAFYLCASSIGTSGGVYEQYFGPGTRLTVT.

The chain combines TRBV6-6 with TRBJ2-5, with 7 nucleotides matching TRBD2. CDR1 and CDR2 (germline): MNHNY, SVGAGI (reference sequence). This CDR3 is built from 14 residues. The V segment lost 3 bases and the J segment 5 bases; nucleotides outside the gene matches: 6. As DNA, the CDR3 is TGTGCCAGCAGTTATAAGGCGGGAGCGGAGACCCAGTACTTC. Translation gives CASSYKAGAETQYF.

V and J are TRBV2 and TRBJ2-3; D is uncertain. This CDR3 is built from 12 residues. V lost 5 bases to trimming and J lost 4 bases, with 7 bases between them. Germline CDR1 and CDR2: SNHLY and FYNNEI. CDR3 DNA sequence: TGTGCCAGCAGTCAGAGTTCAGATACGCAGTATTTT. This sequence encodes CASSQSSDTQYF.

This clone was detected once. V and J are TRBV27 and TRBJ1-4; 7 bases line up with TRBD1. Germline CDR1 reads MNHEY; CDR2 reads SMNVEV (reference sequence). Unmatched junction bases numbered 6, after V lost 8 bases and J lost 3 bases. The CDR3 has 14 residues. CDR3 DNA sequence: TGTGCCAGCGGGACAGTCGCCTCTAATGAAAAACTGTTTTTT. Its protein product is CASGTVASNEKLFF.

The chain joins TRBV10-3 to TRBJ1-2; D remains unclear. This CDR3 has 13 residues. Germline CDR1 ENHRY, CDR2 SYGVKD. V was pared by 3 bases and J by 5 bases, with 10 bases between. This chain's CDR3 is CAISEDPGYGYTF. The DNA for the CDR3 is TGTGCCATCAGTGAAGATCCTGGATATGGCTACACCTTC.

The chain is built from TRBV18 and TRBJ2-7, with D unresolved. The CDR3 extends over 11 amino acids. Germline assignment: CDR1 KGHSH and CDR2 LQKENI. Trimming left V 5 bases short and J 0 bases short, with 2 bases between. The CDR3 bases are TGTGCCAGCTCAGGCTCCTACGAGCAGTACTTC. It encodes CASSGSYEQYF.

The genes are TRBV4-1 and TRBJ1-5; D remains unclear. Trimming stripped 1 base from V and 6 bases from J, with 7 bases between. The CDR3 consists of 13 residues. Germline V gene lookup returns CDR1 MGHRA and CDR2 YSYEKL. This CDR3 reads CASSQGTAQPQHF. Here the CDR3 DNA reads TGCGCCAGCAGCCAAGGGACCGCTCAGCCCCAGCATTTT.

The chain joins TRBV6-6 to TRBJ2-2; TRBD2 might be the D (6 bases). This CDR3 contains 16 residues. With 5 bases removed from V and 0 bases from J, the gap between germline ends came to 13 bases. The germline CDR1 and CDR2 sequences are MNHNY and SVGAGI (reference sequence). CDR3 DNA sequence: TGTGCCAGCAGTCGCCTCGGGGGACCGAACACCGGGGAGCTGTTTTTT. Translating it yields CASSRLGGPNTGELFF.

The chain couples TRBV27 to TRBJ1-1; TRBD1 is a possible D gene (5 bases). CDR1 is MNHEY, CDR2 SMNVEV, per germline (reference sequence). This CDR3 contains 13 residues. The V end was cut by 3 bases, the J end by 11 bases, with 16 bases between. The CDR3: CASSLWGSKFAFF. Here the CDR3 DNA reads TGTGCCAGCAGTTTGTGGGGGAGTAAGTTCGCTTTCTTT.

The CDR3 DNA sequence: TGTGCCAGTAGTATGACAGGGATTGGCTACACCTTC. Translating gives CASSMTGIGYTF. The gene calls are TRBV19 and TRBJ1-2; the match to TRBD1 covers 7 bases. Per germline, CDR1 LNHDA and CDR2 SQIVND (reference sequence). With V trimmed by 3 bases and J by 7 bases, 2 bases remained unmatched. CDR3 length: 12 amino acids.

This chain links TRBV20-1 with TRBJ2-3; D is uncertain. Germline V gene lookup returns CDR1 DFQATT and CDR2 SNEGSKA (reference sequence). The CDR3 totals 11 residues. V lost 4 bases and J lost 5, with 7 bases in between. CDR3 DNA: TGCAGTGCTAACCCCCTAGATACGCAGTATTTT. This sequence encodes CSANPLDTQYF.

The V call is TRBV18, the J call TRBJ1-1; D remains unclear. The CDR3 is 13 amino acids. Germline V gene data show CDR1 as KGHSH and CDR2 as LQKENI. Trimming left V 3 bases short and J 0 bases short, with 5 bases between. The CDR3 loop is CASSPPMNTEAFF. The CDR3 DNA reads TGTGCCAGCTCACCTCCGATGAACACTGAAGCTTTCTTT.

The chain couples TRBV2 to TRBJ1-4; D is undetermined. V was trimmed by 6 bases and J by 0 bases, leaving 11 bases between them. This CDR3 comprises 15 residues. Germline values: CDR1 SNHLY, CDR2 FYNNEI. CDR3: CASRGQATTNEKLFF. Written as DNA, the CDR3 is TGTGCCAGCAGAGGTCAGGCTACAACTAATGAAAAACTGTTTTTT.